Presented here are 28 T cell receptor beta chains from one specimen sequenced in a study of blood T cell repertoires in COVID-19. Profiling relied on immunoSEQ multiplex PCR, and the TCRdb table lists in-frame clones only, not all of them. The table lists some 330,000 clones, 92% of them singletons. Sequencing was done on a sample of PBMCs or T cells enriched from blood (not recorded which). Receptors originate from a woman in her thirties who had recovered from COVID-19.

The genes are TRBV5-6 and TRBJ2-2; 14 nucleotides align to TRBD2. The germline CDR1 and CDR2 sequences are SGHDT and YYEEEE. After removal of 4 bases from V and 0 bases from J, the junction contained 8 bases not matched to a gene. The CDR3 is 19 residues long. The CDR3 reads CASSAGTSGGRANTGELFF. The CDR3 DNA sequence: TGTGCCAGCAGCGCGGGGACTAGCGGGGGCCGCGCGAACACCGGGGAGCTGTTTTTT. Full variable domain (remainder filled in from reference TRBV5-6 and TRBJ2-2): DAGVTQSPTHLIKTRGQQVTLRCSPKSGHDTVSWYQQALGQGPQFIFQYYEEEERQRGNFPDRFSGHQFPNYSSELNVNALLLGDSALYLCASSAGTSGGRANTGELFFGEGSRLTVL.

V usage is TRBV15 and J usage is TRBJ2-3, with 13 bases aligning to TRBD2. This CDR3 comprises 17 residues. Germline V gene sequence: CDR1 LNHNV, CDR2 YYDKDF (reference sequence). Trimming took 3 bases from V and 0 from J; bases not matched to a gene: 3. As DNA, the CDR3 is TGTGCCACCAGCAGGGGGACTAGCGGGATAAGCACAGATACGCAGTATTTT. Translating gives CATSRGTSGISTDTQYF.

The chain has TRBV11-3 and TRBJ2-3, with D perhaps TRBD2 (6 bases). The CDR3 has 17 residues. Germline CDR1 reads SGHNT; CDR2 reads YENEEA. V lost 0 bases and J 0 bases, leaving 13 bases between the germline ends. CDR3 protein: CASSLDGDGRSTDTQYF. As DNA, the CDR3 is TGTGCCAGCAGCTTAGATGGGGACGGGAGAAGCACAGATACGCAGTATTTT. The variable domain in full, with the rest retrieved from reference TRBV11-3 and TRBJ2-3, is EAGVVQSPRYKIIEKKQPVAFWCNPISGHNTLYWYLQNLGQGPELLIRYENEEAVDDSQLPKDRFSAERLKGVDSTLKIQPAELGDSAVYLCASSLDGDGRSTDTQYFGPGTRLTVL.

This clone was counted once. This chain links TRBV10-3 with TRBJ1-2; 7 bases fit TRBD1. V shed 7 bases, J shed 8 bases, and the junction held 13 bases outside the gene matches. There are 14 residues in the CDR3. CDR1 ENHRY and CDR2 SYGVKD come from the germline V gene. This chain's CDR3 is CAIIRGRGNSGYTF. In nucleotides, the CDR3 is TGTGCCATCATACGGGGCAGGGGGAATTCGGGCTACACCTTC.

The chain uses TRBV19 and TRBJ1-2, with D tentatively TRBD1 (6 bases). Germline CDR1 is LNHDA and CDR2 is SQIVND (reference sequence). This CDR3 is built from 12 residues. Trimming cost V 7 bases and J 6 bases, with 12 bases left between them. The CDR3, as DNA: TGTGCCAGTAATACAGGGCTGGATGGCTACACCTTC. Amino acids: CASNTGLDGYTF.

The chain couples TRBV5-1 to TRBJ1-4; 7 bases agree with TRBD1. V gave up 5 bases and J gave up 0 bases; unmatched junction bases: 4. The CDR3 contains 15 residues. Germline CDR1 is SGHRS and CDR2 is YFSETQ. CDR3 loop: CASSATGATNEKLFF. CDR3 in DNA: TGCGCCAGCAGTGCCACAGGGGCAACTAATGAAAAACTGTTTTTT.

The chain links TRBV2 to TRBJ2-5, with TRBD2 matching over 10 bases. Looked up from germline, CDR1 is SNHLY and CDR2 is FYNNEI. The CDR3 loop spans 15 amino acids. J lost 2 bases, V lost 3 bases, and 3 bases had no gene match. As DNA, the CDR3 is TGTGCCAGCAGTGAGTTGACTAGCGGGCAAGAGACCCAGTACTTC. Protein: CASSELTSGQETQYF.

This chain uses TRBV13 with TRBJ1-4; D is ambiguous. Deletions cut 6 bases from V and 0 bases from J, with 11 bases between. CDR3 length equals 15 residues. Germline loops: CDR1 PRHDT, CDR2 FYEKMQ (reference sequence). The CDR3 loop is CASSCTTATNEKLFF. As DNA, the CDR3 is TGTGCCAGCAGTTGCACGACTGCAACTAATGAAAAACTGTTTTTT.

The V and J genes are TRBV3-1 (or the pseudogene TRBV3-2) and TRBJ2-7; tentative D call: TRBD1 (6 bases). CDR1 and CDR2 from the germline V gene are LGHDT and YNNKEL (reference sequence). The V and J ends lost 4 bases and 4 bases respectively, with 11 bases between them. The CDR3 has 13 residues. CDR3 residues: CASSPQGWYEQYF. For the CDR3, the DNA is TGTGCCAGCAGCCCACAGGGATGGTACGAGCAGTACTTC.

The V call is TRBV19, the J call TRBJ2-1, with 16 bases that match TRBD2. The CDR3 has 17 amino acids. V shed 3 bases, J shed 6 bases, and the junction held 5 bases outside the gene matches. Germline V lookup: CDR1 LNHDA, CDR2 SQIVND (reference sequence). As DNA, the CDR3 is TGTGCCAGTAGTATTGGGACTAGCGGGGGGGCTTTCAATGAGCAGTTCTTC. It yields the protein CASSIGTSGGAFNEQFF. The full variable domain, with the rest looked up from reference TRBV19 and TRBJ2-1, is DGGITQSPKYLFRKEGQNVTLSCEQNLNHDAMYWYRQDPGQGLRLIYYSQIVNDFQKGDIAEGYSVSREKKESFPLTVTSAQKNPTAFYLCASSIGTSGGAFNEQFFGPGTRLTVL.

The genes are TRBV21-1 and TRBJ1-3. TRBV21-1 is an annotated pseudogene. There are 18 residues in the CDR3. The CDR3, as DNA: TGTGCCAGCAGCGTCCCAAGGGTGGAGGTGAGTCGGAGAAACACCATATATTTT. Translating gives CASSVPRVEVSRRNTIYF.

This clone was seen a single time. CDR3 residues: CASSPGGRPPRNEQYF. Here the CDR3 DNA reads TGTGCCAGCAGCCCCGGGGGGCGGCCACCTCGCAACGAGCAGTACTTC. The J gene is TRBJ2-7, the V gene TRBV5-4; perhaps TRBD2 as D (7 bases). Germline V CDR1 and CDR2: SGHNT, YYREEE (reference sequence). Trimming removed 4 bases from V and 5 bases from J, with 22 bases in between. This CDR3 is 16 amino acids long.

This clone was observed once. V is TRBV28 and J is TRBJ1-3; TRBD1 agrees at 7 bases. In germline, CDR1 is MDHEN, CDR2 SYDVKM. This CDR3 region has 13 residues. The J segment lost 2 bases and the V segment lost 9 bases, leaving 4 bases of the junction unmatched. CDR3 protein: CASRQGAGNTIYF. The CDR3 DNA reads TGTGCCAGTCGACAGGGAGCTGGAAACACCATATATTTT.

About this clone itself: In the same sample, other DNA sequences code for this CDR3. The chain joins TRBV28 to TRBJ1-5, with 8 bases that match TRBD1. V lost 4 bases and J lost 2; bases outside the gene matches: 4. CDR3 length: 15 amino acids. In germline, CDR1 is MDHEN, CDR2 SYDVKM. CDR3: CASSSQGGGNQPQHF. CDR3 bases: TGTGCCAGCAGTTCACAGGGGGGCGGCAATCAGCCCCAGCATTTT.

The V call is TRBV24-1, the J call TRBJ2-2; 8 bases map to TRBD2. Germline V gene sequence: CDR1 KGHDR, CDR2 SFDVKD. V lost 4 bases and J lost 4; bases outside the gene matches: 4. The CDR3 length is 15 residues. In nucleotides, the CDR3 is TGTGCCACCAGTGAAGGACTAGCTGCCACCGGGGAGCTGTTTTTT. This encodes CATSEGLAATGELFF.

The J gene is TRBJ1-4, the V gene TRBV6-5; 7 positions agree with TRBD1. Germline values: CDR1 MNHEY, CDR2 SVGAGI. Germline trimming cut 6 bases from V and 3 bases from J; bases unmatched to any gene: 1. This CDR3 has 13 residues. CDR3 amino acids: CASRGQANEKLFF. The CDR3, as DNA: TGTGCCAGCAGAGGACAGGCTAATGAAAAACTGTTTTTT.

V gene TRBV12-3 or TRBV12-4 combines with J gene TRBJ1-1; D call uncertain. Trimming shortened V by 1 base and J by 0 bases, and 3 bases separated the two germline ends. The CDR3 totals 13 residues. CDR3 in DNA: TGTGCCAGCAGTTTAGTCGTGAACACTGAAGCTTTCTTT. It yields the protein CASSLVVNTEAFF.

The CDR3 sequence: CASNRGNWYGYTF. In nucleotides, the CDR3 is TGTGCCAGCAATCGGGGAAATTGGTATGGCTACACCTTC. V and J are TRBV7-9 and TRBJ1-2; D is ambiguous. Per germline, CDR1 SEHNR and CDR2 FQNEAQ (reference sequence). This CDR3 has 13 residues. Trimming removed 7 bases from V and 5 bases from J, with 14 bases in between.

This chain connects TRBV7-9 to TRBJ2-3, with 9 bases identical to TRBD2. The ends lost 5 bases at V and 0 bases at J; junction bases unmatched: 3. Germline V lookup: CDR1 SEHNR, CDR2 FQNEAQ (reference sequence). CDR3 length: 15 residues. In DNA, the CDR3 is TGTGCCAGCAGCCCTAGCGGGGCTAGCACAGATACGCAGTATTTT. Translation gives CASSPSGASTDTQYF.

The chain has TRBV27 and TRBJ2-2; 8 bases map to TRBD1. V dropped 8 bases and J dropped 1; count of bases not matched to a gene: 12. Germline CDR1 is MNHEY and CDR2 is SMNVEV (reference sequence). This CDR3 spans 17 amino acids. CDR3 nucleotides: TGTGCCAGCCTTGCAGACCCCGGACAGGGGAACACCGGGGAGCTGTTTTTT. Translation gives CASLADPGQGNTGELFF.

V usage is TRBV28 and J usage is TRBJ2-6; D call uncertain. This CDR3 has 15 residues. The germline V gene encodes CDR1 MDHEN and CDR2 SYDVKM. V was clipped by 9 bases and J by 2 bases, with 14 bases between them. CDR3 protein: CASKGGSAGANVLTF. The CDR3 DNA is TGTGCCAGTAAAGGCGGCTCCGCTGGGGCCAACGTCCTGACTTTC. The full variable domain, its missing parts supplied by reference TRBV28 and TRBJ2-6, is DVKVTQSSRYLVKRTGEKVFLECVQDMDHENMFWYRQDPGLGLRLIYFSYDVKMKEKGDIPEGYSVSREKKERFSLILESASTNQTSMYLCASKGGSAGANVLTFGAGSRLTVL.

The chain employs TRBV5-8 and TRBJ2-5; 9 nucleotides match TRBD1. The V gene's germline CDR1 is SGHTS and CDR2 YDEGEE. The ends lost 2 bases at V and 6 bases at J; junction bases unmatched: 17. The CDR3 length is 18 residues. The CDR3 bases are TGTGCCAGCAGCTTTACAGGGGGCGGTGGGTCAGTGAAAAAGACCCAGTACTTC. Encoded protein: CASSFTGGGGSVKKTQYF.

CDR3 coding DNA: TGTGCCAGCAGCCCCCTGGGCGGGGGGGGCAGTACAGATACGCAGTATTTT. Protein sequence: CASSPLGGGGSTDTQYF. The chain uses TRBV5-6 and TRBJ2-3; 9 bases fit TRBD2. The CDR3 is made up of 17 amino acids. Germline CDR1 is SGHDT and CDR2 is YYEEEE. J gave up 3 bases and V 4 bases, and 12 bases lay outside the gene matches.

The chain's CDR3 is CASSGGRSSYNSPLHF. The CDR3 nucleotides are TGTGCCAGCAGTGGGGGCAGGAGCTCCTATAATTCACCCCTCCACTTT. The V gene is TRBV28, the J gene TRBJ1-6; tentative D call: TRBD1 (6 bases). V was pared by 5 bases and J by 0 bases, with 11 bases between. Germline CDR1 MDHEN, CDR2 SYDVKM. The CDR3 consists of 16 residues.

The V gene is TRBV4-2, the J gene TRBJ2-1; the match to TRBD2 covers 9 bases. The CDR3 is 13 residues long. With V trimmed by 7 bases and J by 6 bases, 4 bases remained unmatched. Germline CDR1 reads LGHNA; CDR2 reads YNFKEQ. The DNA for the CDR3 is TGTGCCAGCAACAGCGGGGGGTCCAATGAGCAGTTCTTC. Translating it yields CASNSGGSNEQFF.

The chain joins TRBV4-2 to TRBJ2-3; D may be TRBD2 (5 bases). The germline V gene encodes CDR1 LGHNA and CDR2 YNFKEQ. This CDR3 contains 16 residues. V lost 0 bases to trimming and J lost 7 bases, with 17 bases between them. The CDR3 DNA is TGTGCCAGCAGCCAAGATGCCAGGACTCGCACGAATACGCAGTATTTT. This encodes CASSQDARTRTNTQYF.

This clone was detected once. The rearrangement joins TRBV9 to TRBJ1-3, with D possibly matching TRBD1 (5 bases). The CDR3 loop spans 14 amino acids. The V gene lost 2 bases and the J gene lost 3 bases, with 9 bases spanning the gap. Per germline, CDR1 SGDLS and CDR2 YYNGEE. CDR3 nucleotides: TGTGCCAGCAGCGTCCAGGGAATTGGAAACACCATATATTTT. It is translated as CASSVQGIGNTIYF. The full variable domain, with the rest looked up from reference TRBV9 and TRBJ1-3, is DSGVTQTPKHLITATGQRVTLRCSPRSGDLSVYWYQQSLDQGLQFLIQYYNGEERAKGNILERFSAQQFPDLHSELNLSSLELGDSALYFCASSVQGIGNTIYFGEGSWLTVV.

The rearrangement uses TRBV13 and TRBJ1-2; 8 bases fit TRBD1. Per the germline V gene, CDR1 is PRHDT and CDR2 is FYEKMQ (reference sequence). With V trimmed by 5 bases and J by 0 bases, 8 bases remained unmatched. This CDR3 comprises 16 residues. This CDR3 is CASSQWDRSPNYGYTF. The CDR3 bases are TGTGCCAGCAGCCAATGGGACAGGAGCCCTAACTATGGCTACACCTTC.